The 13 T cell receptor beta chains in this list originate from one sample, sequenced in a study of blood T cell repertoires in COVID-19. The protocol was immunoSEQ multiplex PCR, while the TCRdb copy is restricted to in-frame clones and leaves out a portion. The data contain 150,000 to 200,000 clones, over 75% of them seen just once; the ten biggest clones take up 0.5% to 0.65%. What was sequenced was peripheral blood. The receptors derive from a man between 45 and 60 years old with acute or convalescent COVID-19.

V usage is TRBV4-3 and J usage is TRBJ1-4; D gene ambiguous. CDR1 LGHNA and CDR2 YSLEER come from the germline V gene. This CDR3 contains 14 residues. The germline V and J ends were trimmed by 4 bases and 7 bases, with 13 bases remaining between them. The CDR3 loop is CASSPRVGAEKLFF. CDR3 nucleotides: TGCGCCAGCAGCCCCCGGGTGGGAGCTGAAAAACTGTTTTTT.

The J gene is TRBJ1-4, the V gene TRBV18; D is possibly TRBD1 (6 bases). V was shortened by 2 bases and J by 1 base, with 8 bases between the two germline ends. Germline V CDR1 and CDR2: KGHSH, LQKENI. The CDR3 has 15 amino acids. Here the CDR3 reads CASSPTRGTNEKLFF. The CDR3 nucleotides read TGTGCCAGCTCACCAACCAGGGGAACTAATGAAAAACTGTTTTTT.

The rearrangement uses TRBV29-1 and TRBJ1-2, with D tentatively TRBD1 (5 bases). This CDR3 has 15 amino acids. The germline V gene has CDR1 SQVTM and CDR2 ANQGSEA. The V gene lost 5 bases and the J gene lost 4 bases, with 20 bases spanning the gap. For the CDR3, the DNA is TGCAGCGTTAGTCCGGTCGTCCAGGGTGGCTATGGCTACACCTTC. Its protein product is CSVSPVVQGGYGYTF. Full variable domain (outside the CDR3, taken from reference TRBV29-1 and TRBJ1-2): SAVISQKPSRDICQRGTSLTIQCQVDSQVTMMFWYRQQPGQSLTLIATANQGSEATYESGFVIDKFPISRPNLTFSTLTVSNMSPEDSSIYLCSVSPVVQGGYGYTFGSGTRLTVV.

The rearrangement links TRBV6-1 to TRBJ2-7; D remains ambiguous. V lost 3 bases and J lost 6, with 15 bases in between. CDR3 length equals 14 residues. Germline assignment: CDR1 MNHNS and CDR2 SASEGT. The CDR3 region is CASSDDKPAVEQYF. The CDR3 nucleotides are TGTGCCAGCAGTGACGACAAACCCGCCGTCGAGCAGTACTTC.

The chain joins TRBV7-9 to TRBJ2-3; 8 bases are a match to TRBD2. This CDR3 is 11 amino acids long. Trimming removed 11 bases from V and 6 bases from J; junction bases left unmatched: 4. The germline V gene encodes CDR1 SEHNR and CDR2 FQNEAQ (reference sequence). CDR3 nucleotide sequence: TGTGCCGTTCCTAGCGGGGATACGCAGTATTTT. Translating it yields CAVPSGDTQYF.

This clone was detected only once. The CDR3 DNA sequence: TGTGCCAGCAGCTCTAGAGAGCGGGGGCCGAGCACAGATACGCAGTATTTT. Protein: CASSSRERGPSTDTQYF. V gene TRBV11-2 combines with J gene TRBJ2-3; 8 positions agree with TRBD2. The CDR3 sequence is 17 residues long. Unmatched junction bases numbered 9, after V lost 4 bases and J lost 0 bases. CDR1 and CDR2 from the germline V gene are SGHAT and FQNNGV.

The chain carries TRBV4-3 and TRBJ1-4; 9 nucleotides align to TRBD1. The CDR3 sequence is 17 residues long. Germline trimming cut 3 bases from V and 8 bases from J; bases unmatched to any gene: 13. Germline V lookup: CDR1 LGHNA, CDR2 YSLEER. In DNA form, the CDR3 reads TGCGCCAGCAGCCAGGCCACTAACAGGGGGCCTTGGGAAAAACTGTTTTTT. It encodes CASSQATNRGPWEKLFF.

The count of this clone is one. The rearrangement joins TRBV18 to TRBJ1-3; tentative D call: TRBD1 (5 bases). The germline CDR1 and CDR2 sequences are KGHSH and LQKENI. Trimming shortened V by 1 base and J by 2 bases, and 12 bases separated the two germline ends. The CDR3 extends over 16 amino acids. The CDR3 coding sequence is TGTGCCAGCTCACCACGCGACAGTTCACCTGGAAACACCATATATTTT. Protein: CASSPRDSSPGNTIYF.

The V gene is TRBV28, the J gene TRBJ1-5, with D tentatively TRBD1 (5 bases). The CDR3 has 14 residues. Germline-derived CDR1 and CDR2 are MDHEN and SYDVKM. Trimming took 3 bases from V and 1 from J, leaving 7 bases between them. Here the CDR3 reads CASSLGGSNQPQHF. In DNA, the CDR3 is TGTGCCAGCAGTTTGGGGGGGAGCAATCAGCCCCAGCATTTT.

This sequence joins TRBV28 and TRBJ2-7; TRBD2 aligns across 7 bases. Germline CDR1 is MDHEN and CDR2 is SYDVKM. V dropped 5 bases and J dropped 0; count of bases not matched to a gene: 4. CDR3 length equals 14 residues. In nucleotides, the CDR3 is TGTGCCAGCAGTAGAGCGGGGCCCTCCTACGAGCAGTACTTC. Translation gives CASSRAGPSYEQYF.

This sequence joins TRBV19 and TRBJ2-5; D is undetermined. CDR1 and CDR2 (germline): LNHDA, SQIVND (reference sequence). This CDR3 is built from 13 residues. The germline V and J ends were trimmed by 2 bases and 5 bases, with 9 bases remaining between them. The CDR3 region has the DNA TGTGCCAGTAGTATACAGCGCCAGGAGACCCAGTACTTC. It is translated as CASSIQRQETQYF.

The chain carries TRBV7-2 and TRBJ2-1; D gene unclear. V lost 5 bases, J lost 0 bases, and 14 bases lay in between. The CDR3 runs to 16 residues. Germline V CDR1 and CDR2: SGHTA, FQGNSA. The CDR3 sequence is CASSPDIFSSYNEQFF. CDR3 sequence (DNA): TGTGCCAGCAGCCCAGACATTTTTAGCTCCTACAATGAGCAGTTCTTC.

The chain is built from TRBV19 and TRBJ1-1; possible D gene TRBD1, 5 bases. CDR3 length: 14 amino acids. From germline, CDR1 is LNHDA and CDR2 SQIVND (reference sequence). V was trimmed by 7 bases and J by 1 base, leaving 13 bases between them. CDR3 amino acids: CASTHRRENTEAFF. The CDR3 DNA follows: TGTGCCAGTACCCACAGGCGAGAGAACACTGAAGCTTTCTTT.